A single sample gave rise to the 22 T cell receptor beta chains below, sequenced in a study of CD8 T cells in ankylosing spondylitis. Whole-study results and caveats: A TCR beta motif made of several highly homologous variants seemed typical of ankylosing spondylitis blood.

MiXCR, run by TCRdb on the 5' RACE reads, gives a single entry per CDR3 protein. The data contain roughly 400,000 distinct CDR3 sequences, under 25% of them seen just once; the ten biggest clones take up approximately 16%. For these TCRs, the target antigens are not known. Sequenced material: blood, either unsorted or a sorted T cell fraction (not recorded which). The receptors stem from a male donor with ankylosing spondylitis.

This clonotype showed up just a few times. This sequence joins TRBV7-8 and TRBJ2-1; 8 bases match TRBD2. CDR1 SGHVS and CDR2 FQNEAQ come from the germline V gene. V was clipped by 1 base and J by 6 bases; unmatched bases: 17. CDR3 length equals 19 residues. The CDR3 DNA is TGTGCCAGCAGCTTAGAGGGCAGGAGACCTAGCGGGTTAATCAATGAGCAGTTCTTC. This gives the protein CASSLEGRRPSGLINEQFF.

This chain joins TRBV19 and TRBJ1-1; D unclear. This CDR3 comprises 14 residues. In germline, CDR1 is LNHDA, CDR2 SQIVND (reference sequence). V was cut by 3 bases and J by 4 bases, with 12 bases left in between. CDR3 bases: TGTGCCAGTAGTATTGGAGGGAGGTTCACTGAAGCTTTCTTT. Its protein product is CASSIGGRFTEAFF.

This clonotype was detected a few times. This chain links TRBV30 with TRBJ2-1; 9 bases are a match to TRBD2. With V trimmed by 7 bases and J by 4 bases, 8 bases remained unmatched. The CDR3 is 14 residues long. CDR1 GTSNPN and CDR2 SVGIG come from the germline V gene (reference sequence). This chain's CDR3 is CALTGTSPYNEQFF. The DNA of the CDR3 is TGTGCCTTGACCGGGACTAGCCCTTACAATGAGCAGTTCTTC.

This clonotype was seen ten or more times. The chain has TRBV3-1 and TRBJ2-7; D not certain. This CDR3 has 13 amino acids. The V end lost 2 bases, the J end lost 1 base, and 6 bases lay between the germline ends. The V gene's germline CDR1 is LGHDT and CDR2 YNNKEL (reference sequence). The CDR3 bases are TGTGCCAGCAGCCAATTGTGGTCCTACGAGCAGTACTTC. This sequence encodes CASSQLWSYEQYF.

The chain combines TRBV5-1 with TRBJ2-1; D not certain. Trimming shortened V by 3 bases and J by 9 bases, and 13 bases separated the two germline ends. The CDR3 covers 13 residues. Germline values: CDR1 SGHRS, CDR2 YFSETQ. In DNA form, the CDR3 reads TGCGCCAGCAGCTCACCAACAGCACCTGAGCAGTTCTTC. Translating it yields CASSSPTAPEQFF.

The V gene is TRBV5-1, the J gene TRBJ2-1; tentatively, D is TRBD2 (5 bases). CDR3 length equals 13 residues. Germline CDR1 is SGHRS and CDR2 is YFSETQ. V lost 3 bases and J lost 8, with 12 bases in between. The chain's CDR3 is CASSSLVLDEQFF. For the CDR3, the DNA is TGCGCCAGCAGCTCACTAGTTTTGGATGAGCAGTTCTTC.

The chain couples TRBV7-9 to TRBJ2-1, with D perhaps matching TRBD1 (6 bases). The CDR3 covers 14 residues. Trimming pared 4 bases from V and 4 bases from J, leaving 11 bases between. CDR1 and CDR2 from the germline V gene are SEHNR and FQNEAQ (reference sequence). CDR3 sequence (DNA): TGTGCCAGCAGCTCTCAGGGGTATTACAATGAGCAGTTCTTC. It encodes CASSSQGYYNEQFF.

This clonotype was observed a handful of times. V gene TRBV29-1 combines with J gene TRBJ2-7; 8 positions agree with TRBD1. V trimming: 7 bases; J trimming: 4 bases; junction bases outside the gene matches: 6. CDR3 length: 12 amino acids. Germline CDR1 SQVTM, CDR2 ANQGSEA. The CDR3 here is CSAQGAGYEQYF. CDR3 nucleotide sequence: TGCAGCGCTCAGGGGGCAGGATACGAGCAGTACTTC.

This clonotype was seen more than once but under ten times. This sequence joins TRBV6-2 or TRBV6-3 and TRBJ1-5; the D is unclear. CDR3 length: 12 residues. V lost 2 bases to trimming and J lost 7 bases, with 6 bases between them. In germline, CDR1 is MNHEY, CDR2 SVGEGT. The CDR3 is CASSYASQPQHF. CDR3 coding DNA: TGTGCCAGCAGTTACGCCAGCCAGCCCCAGCATTTT.

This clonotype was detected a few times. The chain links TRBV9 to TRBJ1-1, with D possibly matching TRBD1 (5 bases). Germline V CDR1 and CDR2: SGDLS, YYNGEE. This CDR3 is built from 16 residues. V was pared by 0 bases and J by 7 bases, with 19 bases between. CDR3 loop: CASSVGIRVDRHEAFF. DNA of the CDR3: TGTGCCAGCAGCGTAGGAATTAGGGTAGACAGACATGAAGCTTTCTTT.

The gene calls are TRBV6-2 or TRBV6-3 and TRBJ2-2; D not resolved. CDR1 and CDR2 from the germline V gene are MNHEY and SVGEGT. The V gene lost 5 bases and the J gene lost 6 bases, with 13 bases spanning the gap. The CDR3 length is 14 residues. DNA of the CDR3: TGTGCCAGCAGTCCCCGGCGGATTTCCGGGGAGCTGTTTTTT. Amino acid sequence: CASSPRRISGELFF.

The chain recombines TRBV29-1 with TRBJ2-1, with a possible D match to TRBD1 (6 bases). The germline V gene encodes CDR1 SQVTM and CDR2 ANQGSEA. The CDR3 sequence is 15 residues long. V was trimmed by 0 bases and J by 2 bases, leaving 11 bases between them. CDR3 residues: CSVEDRGPPYNEQFF. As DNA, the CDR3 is TGCAGCGTTGAAGACAGGGGACCACCCTACAATGAGCAGTTCTTC.

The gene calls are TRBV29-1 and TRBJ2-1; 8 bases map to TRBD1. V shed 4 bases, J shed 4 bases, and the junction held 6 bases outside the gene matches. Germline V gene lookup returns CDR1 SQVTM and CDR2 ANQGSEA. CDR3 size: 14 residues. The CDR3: CSVVGQGAYNEQFF. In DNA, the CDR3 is TGCAGCGTTGTGGGGCAGGGGGCGTACAATGAGCAGTTCTTC.

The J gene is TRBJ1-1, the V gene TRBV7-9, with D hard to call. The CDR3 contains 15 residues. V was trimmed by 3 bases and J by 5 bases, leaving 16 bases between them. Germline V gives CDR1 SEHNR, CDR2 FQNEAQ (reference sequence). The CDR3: CASSFDKVPVTEAFF. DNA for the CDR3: TGTGCCAGCAGCTTCGACAAGGTCCCTGTAACTGAAGCTTTCTTT.

This CDR3 is CASSQEDGNIQPQHF. CDR3 nucleotides: TGTGCCAGCAGCCAAGAGGATGGGAATATCCAGCCCCAGCATTTT. The chain couples TRBV4-2 to TRBJ1-5; D unresolved. Per germline, CDR1 LGHNA and CDR2 YNFKEQ. Trimming cost V 0 bases and J 7 bases, with 13 bases left between them. The CDR3 has 15 residues.

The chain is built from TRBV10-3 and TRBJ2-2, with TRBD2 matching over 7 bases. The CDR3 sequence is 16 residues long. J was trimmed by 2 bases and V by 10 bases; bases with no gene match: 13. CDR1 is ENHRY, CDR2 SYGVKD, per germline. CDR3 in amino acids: CATARPREGNTGELFF. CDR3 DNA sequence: TGTGCCACCGCCCGACCCAGGGAGGGTAACACCGGGGAGCTGTTTTTT.

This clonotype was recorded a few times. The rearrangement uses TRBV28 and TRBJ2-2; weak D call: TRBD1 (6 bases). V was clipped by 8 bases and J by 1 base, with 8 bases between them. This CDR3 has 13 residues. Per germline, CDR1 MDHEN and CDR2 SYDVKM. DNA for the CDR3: TGTGCCAGCCGGACAGTGAACACCGGGGAGCTGTTTTTT. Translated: CASRTVNTGELFF.

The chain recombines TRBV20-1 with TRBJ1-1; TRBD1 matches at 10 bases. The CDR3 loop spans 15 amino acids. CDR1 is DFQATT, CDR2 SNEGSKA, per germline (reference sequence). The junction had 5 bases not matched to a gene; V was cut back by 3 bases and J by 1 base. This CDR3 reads CSARPGQGTNTEAFF. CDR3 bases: TGCAGTGCTAGGCCGGGACAGGGGACGAACACTGAAGCTTTCTTT.

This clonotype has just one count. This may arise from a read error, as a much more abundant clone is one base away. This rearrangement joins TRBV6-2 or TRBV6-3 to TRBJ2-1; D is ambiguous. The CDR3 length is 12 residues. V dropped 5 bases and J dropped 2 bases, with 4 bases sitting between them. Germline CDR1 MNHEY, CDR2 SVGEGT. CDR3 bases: TGTGCCAGCAGTAACACCTACAATGAGCAGTTCTTC. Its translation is CASSNTYNEQFF.

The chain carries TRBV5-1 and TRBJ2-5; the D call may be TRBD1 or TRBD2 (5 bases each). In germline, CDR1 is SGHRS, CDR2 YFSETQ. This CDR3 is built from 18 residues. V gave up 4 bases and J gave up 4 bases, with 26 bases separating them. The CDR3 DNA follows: TGCGCCAGCAGCCGGGGACCCCTCGATTTTATCAGGATAGAGACCCAGTACTTC. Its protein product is CASSRGPLDFIRIETQYF.

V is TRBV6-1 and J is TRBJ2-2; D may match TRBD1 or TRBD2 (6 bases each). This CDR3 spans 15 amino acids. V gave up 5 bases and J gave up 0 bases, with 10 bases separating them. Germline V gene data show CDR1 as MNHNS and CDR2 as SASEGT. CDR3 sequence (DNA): TGTGCCAGCAGTCGCGGGACATCGAACACCGGGGAGCTGTTTTTT. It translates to CASSRGTSNTGELFF.

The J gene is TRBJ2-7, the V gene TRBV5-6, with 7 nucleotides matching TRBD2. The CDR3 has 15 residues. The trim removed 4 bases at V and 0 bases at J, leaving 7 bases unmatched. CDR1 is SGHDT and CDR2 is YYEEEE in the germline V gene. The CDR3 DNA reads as TGTGCCAGCAGCCCGACTAGCCGCAACTCCTACGAGCAGTACTTC. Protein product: CASSPTSRNSYEQYF.